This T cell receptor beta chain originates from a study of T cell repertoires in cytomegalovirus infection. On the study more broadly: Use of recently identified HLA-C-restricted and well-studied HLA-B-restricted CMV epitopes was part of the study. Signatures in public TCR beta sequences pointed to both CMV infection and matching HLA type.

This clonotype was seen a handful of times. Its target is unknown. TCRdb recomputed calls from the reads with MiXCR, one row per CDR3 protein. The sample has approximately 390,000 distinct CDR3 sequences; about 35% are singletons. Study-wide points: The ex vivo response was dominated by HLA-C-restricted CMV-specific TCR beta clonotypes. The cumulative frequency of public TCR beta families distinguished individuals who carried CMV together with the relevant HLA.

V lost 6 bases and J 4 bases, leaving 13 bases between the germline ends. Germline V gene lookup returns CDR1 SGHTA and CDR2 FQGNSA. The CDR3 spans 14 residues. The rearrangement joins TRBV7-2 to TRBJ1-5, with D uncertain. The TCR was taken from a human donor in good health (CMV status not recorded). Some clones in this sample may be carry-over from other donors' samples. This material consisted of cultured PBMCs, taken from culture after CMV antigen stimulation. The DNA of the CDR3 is TGTGCCAGCAGATTGAGAGCCGAAAATCAGCCCCAGCATTTT. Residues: CASRLRAENQPQHF.